This T cell receptor beta chain was recorded in a study of graft-versus-host responses after intestinal transplantation. Study background: Uniformly, recipients were administered anti-thymocyte globulin induction with subsequent tacrolimus and steroids for 2 to 3 years.

General study results and limits: Recipient marrow showed GvH clones, some seen first in ileum or blood. Levels of circulating GvH clones at their peak were associated with early post-transplant HvG declines.

Generated by immunoSEQ multiplex PCR, the TCRdb table keeps only in-frame clones and is missing some. Among almost 40,000 clones listed, more than 90% were seen once. This CDR3 has 15 residues. Trimming removed 1 base from V and 1 base from J, with 10 bases in between. Germline V gives CDR1 MNHNS, CDR2 SASEGT. Points on this clone: What it recognizes is unknown.

This receptor was obtained from a human donor who was the organ donor for an intestinal transplant. This material consisted of unstimulated CD8+ T cells sorted from spleen or lymph node cells, taken before transplant. The rearrangement links TRBV6-1 to TRBJ1-1; weak D call: TRBD1 (5 bases). CDR3 sequence reads: CASSEGWGGNTEAFF. The CDR3 DNA reads as TGTGCCAGCAGTGAAGGATGGGGGGGGAACACTGAAGCTTTCTTT.